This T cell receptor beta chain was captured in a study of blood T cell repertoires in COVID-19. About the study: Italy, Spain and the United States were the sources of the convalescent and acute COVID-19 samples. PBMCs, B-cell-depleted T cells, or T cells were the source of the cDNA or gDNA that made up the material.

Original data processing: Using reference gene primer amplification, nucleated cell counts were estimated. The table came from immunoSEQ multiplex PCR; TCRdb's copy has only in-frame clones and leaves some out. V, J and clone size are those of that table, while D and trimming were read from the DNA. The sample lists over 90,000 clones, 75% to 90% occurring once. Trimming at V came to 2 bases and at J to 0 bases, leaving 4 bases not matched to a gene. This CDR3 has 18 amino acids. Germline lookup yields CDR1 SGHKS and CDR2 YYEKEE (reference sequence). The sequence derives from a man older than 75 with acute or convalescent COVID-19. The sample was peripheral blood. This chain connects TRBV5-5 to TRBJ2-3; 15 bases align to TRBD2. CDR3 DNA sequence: TGTGCCAGCAGCTTAGGACTAGCGGGAGGGTCTAGCACAGATACGCAGTATTTT. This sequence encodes CASSLGLAGGSSTDTQYF.